Below, 18 T cell receptor beta chains from the same sample are listed, as sequenced in a study of T-cell memory formation after mild COVID-19 (dated by TCRdb to the early 2020s). Library preparation was by 5' RACE. The sequencer was an Illumina NovaSeq 6000. TCRdb cleaned the public reads at Q25 with fastp, built clones with MiXCR and kept in-frame beta chains. Every entry covers one CDR3 protein and lists the most common genes and DNA from its rows. The sample table shows approximately 400,000 distinct CDR3 sequences, and 20% to 25% are seen once. Together, the top ten hold around 9.5% of the sample. Specimen: PBMCs or a T cell subset sorted from them (not recorded which). These receptors all stem from an adult woman who had mild COVID-19 (a few samples of this study predate the infection). The sample titles of this study are shuffled in the database, so cell type and time point are left out; the donor was told from shared clones.

This clonotype has just a few counts. This chain joins TRBV4-1 and TRBJ2-7; D unresolved. In germline, CDR1 is MGHRA, CDR2 YSYEKL. V was pared by 1 base and J by 3 bases, with 10 bases between. The CDR3 runs 14 residues. The CDR3 sequence: CASSQGGILYEQYF. The CDR3 DNA reads as TGCGCCAGCAGCCAAGGAGGTATTCTCTACGAGCAGTACTTC.

This clonotype has a handful of counts. J is TRBJ2-7 and V is TRBV7-9, with 8 bases that match TRBD2. The CDR3 runs to 16 residues. With 5 bases clipped from V and 5 bases from J, the junction kept 14 bases outside the gene matches. Germline V lookup: CDR1 SEHNR, CDR2 FQNEAQ (reference sequence). The CDR3 loop reads CASSPKRASGSNEQYF. The DNA of the CDR3 is TGTGCCAGCAGCCCCAAGCGGGCTAGCGGGTCCAACGAGCAGTACTTC.

The rearrangement joins TRBV4-3 to TRBJ1-4; 10 bases align to TRBD1. This CDR3 spans 16 amino acids. V lost 3 bases and J lost 8; bases outside the gene matches: 9. The germline V gene encodes CDR1 LGHNA and CDR2 YSLEER. CDR3 DNA sequence: TGCGCCAGCAGCCACCCCAGGACAGGGGGAGGAGAAAAACTGTTTTTT. Translation gives CASSHPRTGGGEKLFF.

This clonotype was seen a handful of times. The chain uses TRBV6-6 and TRBJ2-3, with no clear D. V lost 0 bases to trimming and J lost 5 bases, with 6 bases between them. Germline assignment: CDR1 MNHNY and CDR2 SVGAGI (reference sequence). The CDR3 spans 13 residues. CDR3 DNA: TGTGCCAGCAGTTACTCACGAGGAGATACGCAGTATTTT. Its protein is CASSYSRGDTQYF.

This clonotype was found a few times. This sequence joins TRBV6-2 or TRBV6-3 and TRBJ2-3; 9 nucleotides line up with TRBD1. Looked up from germline, CDR1 is MNHEY and CDR2 is SVGEGT. The CDR3 loop spans 15 amino acids. V gave up 7 bases and J gave up 4 bases; unmatched junction bases: 9. CDR3 bases: TGTGCCAGCATACAGGGACAGGGCTTTGCAGATACGCAGTATTTT. Its translation: CASIQGQGFADTQYF.

The table lists this clonotype with a few counts. The chain recombines TRBV10-3 with TRBJ2-7; 8 nucleotides align to TRBD1. Trimming at V came to 4 bases and at J to 3 bases, leaving 8 bases not matched to a gene. Per germline, CDR1 ENHRY and CDR2 SYGVKD. The CDR3 contains 15 residues. In nucleotides, the CDR3 is TGTGCCATCAGTGGTGGGCAGGGGGCGAGCTACGAGCAGTACTTC. This encodes CAISGGQGASYEQYF.

The V gene is TRBV10-1, the J gene TRBJ2-1; no clear D. The CDR3 has 14 residues. Germline V CDR1 and CDR2: WNHNN, SYGVQD (reference sequence). V lost 10 bases to trimming and J lost 6 bases, with 19 bases between them. The CDR3 loop is CAKERSKTLNEQFF. CDR3 sequence (DNA): TGCGCCAAAGAGAGATCGAAAACTCTCAATGAGCAGTTCTTC.

The CDR3 is CASSLYLGAPYEQYF. For the CDR3, the DNA is TGTGCCAGCAGCTTGTACCTGGGAGCACCCTACGAGCAGTACTTC. The rearrangement joins TRBV5-6 to TRBJ2-7; D might be TRBD2 (5 bases). Trimming cost V 1 base and J 2 bases, with 13 bases left between them. CDR3 length equals 15 residues. CDR1 is SGHDT and CDR2 is YYEEEE in the germline V gene.

V usage is TRBV12-3 or TRBV12-4 and J usage is TRBJ2-7; the D gene is possibly TRBD1 (6 bases). The CDR3 covers 16 residues. The V and J ends lost 3 bases and 2 bases respectively, with 17 bases between them. In nucleotides, the CDR3 is TGTGCCAGCAGTTTCCCCGGGGCGCAGGGGCCCTACGAGCAGTACTTC. Translation: CASSFPGAQGPYEQYF.

The chain combines TRBV12-3 or TRBV12-4 with TRBJ1-3; D is possibly TRBD1 (5 bases). The CDR3 runs to 14 residues. With 3 bases removed from V and 8 bases from J, the gap between germline ends came to 14 bases. CDR3 nucleotides: TGTGCCAGCAGTTTGGGGGTAACAGGCGACACCATATATTTT. This sequence encodes CASSLGVTGDTIYF.

The CDR3 DNA sequence: TGTGCCAGCAGCAAGGGGCTCGGGGACTACGAGCAGTACTTC. It yields the protein CASSKGLGDYEQYF. The V and J genes are TRBV28 and TRBJ2-7; D tentatively reads TRBD1 or TRBD2 (5 bases each). V shed 6 bases and J shed 3 bases, with 15 bases lying between them. The CDR3 spans 14 residues. Per germline, CDR1 MDHEN and CDR2 SYDVKM.

V is TRBV7-2 and J is TRBJ2-1, with TRBD1 matching 8 bases. CDR3 length: 14 amino acids. With V trimmed by 6 bases and J by 6 bases, 7 bases remained unmatched. Germline V lookup: CDR1 SGHTA, CDR2 FQGNSA. The CDR3 DNA is TGTGCCAGCAGGCCAGGGGGCCTCGGCAATGAGCAGTTCTTC. It specifies CASRPGGLGNEQFF.

The V and J genes are TRBV7-9 and TRBJ2-1; 7 nucleotides match TRBD1. Germline CDR1 reads SEHNR; CDR2 reads FQNEAQ (reference sequence). The CDR3 runs 18 residues. Trimming took 4 bases from V and 0 from J; bases not matched to a gene: 12. CDR3 loop: CASSSSPGQVRSYNEQFF. For the CDR3, the DNA is TGTGCCAGCAGCTCCAGCCCCGGACAGGTACGCTCCTACAATGAGCAGTTCTTC.

The gene calls are TRBV5-1 and TRBJ1-4; D is undetermined. Germline CDR1 is SGHRS and CDR2 is YFSETQ. The V and J ends lost 4 bases and 8 bases respectively, with 12 bases between them. The CDR3 length is 13 residues. The CDR3 DNA sequence: TGCGCCAGCAGCGGAGGATCATTCGAAAAACTGTTTTTT. It encodes CASSGGSFEKLFF.

This clonotype was counted ten times or more. This chain connects TRBV18 to TRBJ1-1; no clear D. CDR3 size: 12 residues. V shed 4 bases and J shed 4 bases, with 7 bases lying between them. The germline gives CDR1 KGHSH, CDR2 LQKENI. This CDR3 reads CASSLGSTEAFF. The DNA for the CDR3 is TGTGCCAGCTCACTAGGATCCACTGAAGCTTTCTTT.

This clonotype came up a few times. The gene calls are TRBV30 and TRBJ1-1, with TRBD1 as a possible D gene (5 bases). Trimming left V 2 bases short and J 4 bases short, with 11 bases between. The CDR3 has 13 amino acids. Germline assignment: CDR1 GTSNPN and CDR2 SVGIG (reference sequence). The CDR3 DNA is TGTGCCTGGAGTCCGGGGCAGGGCACTGAAGCTTTCTTT. Translating it yields CAWSPGQGTEAFF.

J is TRBJ2-5 and V is TRBV23-1; 7 nucleotides match TRBD2. TRBV23-1 is reported as an ORF; its role is uncertain. The CDR3 is 13 residues long. V shed 10 bases and J 4 bases; nucleotides not matched to a gene: 9. The CDR3 DNA reads as TGCGCCACCCGCGGGAGATGGATAGAGACCCAGTACTTC. This translates into CATRGRWIETQYF.

The gene calls are TRBV12-3 or TRBV12-4 and TRBJ2-1, with no clear D. The ends were cut back, 3 bases at V and 1 base at J, with 7 bases in the middle. CDR3 length equals 14 residues. The DNA of the CDR3 is TGTGCCAGCAGTTTCGAGCTTTCCTACAATGAGCAGTTCTTC. Amino acids: CASSFELSYNEQFF.